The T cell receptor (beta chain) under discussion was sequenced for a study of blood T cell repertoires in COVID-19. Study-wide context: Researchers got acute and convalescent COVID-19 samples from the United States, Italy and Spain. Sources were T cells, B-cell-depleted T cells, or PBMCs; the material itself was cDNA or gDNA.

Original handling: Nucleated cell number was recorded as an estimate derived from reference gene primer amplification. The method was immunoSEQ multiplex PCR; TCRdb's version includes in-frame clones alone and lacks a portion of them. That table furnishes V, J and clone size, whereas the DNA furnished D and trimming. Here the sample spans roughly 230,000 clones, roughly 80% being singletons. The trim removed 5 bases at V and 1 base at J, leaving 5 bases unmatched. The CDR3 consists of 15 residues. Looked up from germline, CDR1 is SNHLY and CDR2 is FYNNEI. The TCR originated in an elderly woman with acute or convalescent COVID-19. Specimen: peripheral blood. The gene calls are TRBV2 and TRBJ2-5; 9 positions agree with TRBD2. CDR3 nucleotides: TGTGCCAGCAGTCTCGAGCGGGGGGTCCAAGAGACCCAGTACTTC. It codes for CASSLERGVQETQYF.